This passage covers 8 T cell receptor beta chains from one sample sequenced in a study of T cells in localized non-small cell lung cancer. The protocol was immunoSEQ multiplex PCR, while the TCRdb copy is restricted to in-frame clones and leaves out a portion. The sample holds tens of thousands of clones; about 83% are singletons and the top ten take approximately 15%. Sample: PBMCs, taken before any cancer treatment. The receptor set was obtained from a woman between 35 and 75 years old with stage II squamous cell lung carcinoma.

The genes are TRBV18 and TRBJ2-2; D remains unclear. From germline, CDR1 is KGHSH and CDR2 LQKENI. V gave up 2 bases and J gave up 4 bases, with 5 bases separating them. CDR3 length: 13 residues. The CDR3 reads CASSPDSTGELFF. The CDR3 DNA follows: TGTGCCAGCTCACCAGATTCCACCGGGGAGCTGTTTTTT.

V and J are TRBV2 and TRBJ2-6, with D perhaps matching TRBD2 (5 bases). V was trimmed by 3 bases and J by 0 bases, leaving 6 bases between them. Germline values: CDR1 SNHLY, CDR2 FYNNEI. This CDR3 comprises 15 residues. CDR3 nucleotides: TGTGCCAGCAGTGACCGGGGCTCTGGGGCCAACGTCCTGACTTTC. Protein: CASSDRGSGANVLTF. Filled out from reference TRBV2 and TRBJ2-6, the complete variable domain reads EPEVTQTPSHQVTQMGQEVILRCVPISNHLYFYWYRQILGQKVEFLVSFYNNEISEKSEIFDDQFSVERPDGSNFTLKIRSTKLEDSAMYFCASSDRGSGANVLTFGAGSRLTVL.

This chain links TRBV28 with TRBJ1-5; 8 bases match TRBD1. The germline CDR1 and CDR2 sequences are MDHEN and SYDVKM. V was pared by 5 bases and J by 2 bases, with 5 bases of the junction left unmatched. CDR3 length equals 15 residues. The CDR3 DNA sequence: TGTGCCAGCAGTCCAGGGGGCGAGGGCAATCAGCCCCAGCATTTT. Protein: CASSPGGEGNQPQHF.

V gene TRBV18 combines with J gene TRBJ2-3, with 14 nucleotides matching TRBD2. V trimming: 5 bases; J trimming: 2 bases; junction bases outside the gene matches: 9. The CDR3 totals 18 residues. Germline CDR1 reads KGHSH; CDR2 reads LQKENI. The CDR3 DNA reads as TGTGCCAGCTCATTTAGACAGGGACTAGCGGGAGTCACAGATACGCAGTATTTT. This translates into CASSFRQGLAGVTDTQYF. The whole variable domain, remainder taken from reference TRBV18 and TRBJ2-3, is NAGVMQNPRHLVRRRGQEARLRCSPMKGHSHVYWYRQLPEEGLKFMVYLQKENIIDESGMPKERFSAEFPKEGPSILRIQQVVRGDSAAYFCASSFRQGLAGVTDTQYFGPGTRLTVL.

This chain uses TRBV18 with TRBJ1-1; D is unclear. Germline CDR1 is KGHSH and CDR2 is LQKENI. The CDR3 extends over 14 amino acids. Trimming left V 2 bases short and J 4 bases short, with 11 bases between. The CDR3 sequence is CASSPGSRRTEAFF. The CDR3 DNA follows: TGTGCCAGCTCACCAGGGTCACGGCGCACTGAAGCTTTCTTT.

This clone was counted a few times. The chain combines TRBV2 with TRBJ1-1; D gene uncertain. Per the germline V gene, CDR1 is SNHLY and CDR2 is FYNNEI. Trimming removed 8 bases from V and 4 bases from J, with 17 bases in between. This CDR3 has 14 residues. CDR3 bases: TGTGCCAGCCATTGGGAAACTGAGGGCACTGAAGCTTTCTTT. Translation gives CASHWETEGTEAFF.

CDR3 region: CASSRLAGGGFF. CDR3 sequence (DNA): TGTGCCAGCAGCCGACTAGCGGGAGGAGGATTCTTC. The rearrangement links TRBV5-6 to TRBJ2-1; TRBD2 agrees at 13 bases. The germline V gene encodes CDR1 SGHDT and CDR2 YYEEEE. CDR3 size: 12 residues. With 4 bases clipped from V and 16 bases from J, the junction kept 5 bases outside the gene matches.

This rearrangement joins TRBV23-1 to TRBJ1-1, with 11 bases that match TRBD1. TRBV23-1 carries the ORF label, with uncertain function. This CDR3 spans 15 amino acids. V gave up 3 bases and J gave up 8 bases; unmatched junction bases: 8. CDR3 coding DNA: TGCGCCAGCAGTCAGAGGGACAGGGGGGAGTCCGAAGCTTTCTTT. Translating gives CASSQRDRGESEAFF.